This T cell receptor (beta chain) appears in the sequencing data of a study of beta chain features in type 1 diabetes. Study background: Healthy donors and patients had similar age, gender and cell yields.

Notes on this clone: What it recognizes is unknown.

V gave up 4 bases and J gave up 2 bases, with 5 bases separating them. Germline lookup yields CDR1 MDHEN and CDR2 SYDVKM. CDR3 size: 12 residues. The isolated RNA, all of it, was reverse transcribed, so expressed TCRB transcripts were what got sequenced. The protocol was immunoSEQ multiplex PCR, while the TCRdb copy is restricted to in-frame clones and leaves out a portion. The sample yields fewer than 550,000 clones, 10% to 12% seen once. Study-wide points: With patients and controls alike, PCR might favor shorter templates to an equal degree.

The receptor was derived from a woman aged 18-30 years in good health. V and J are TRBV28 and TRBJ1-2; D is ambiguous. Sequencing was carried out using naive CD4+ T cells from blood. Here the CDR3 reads CASSYRNYGYTF. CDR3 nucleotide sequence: TGTGCCAGCAGTTATAGGAACTATGGCTACACCTTC.